The 18 T cell receptor beta chains given below trace back to one sample, sequenced in a study. TCRdb re-called the 5' RACE reads with MiXCR, one entry per CDR3 protein. The sample has approximately 60,000 distinct CDR3 sequences; about 26% are singletons. The sorted Tregs were CD4+CD25+CD127-/low cells. The specimen was tumor-infiltrating Tregs sorted from the breast tumor. These receptors were taken from a female donor with breast cancer.

V gene TRBV28 combines with J gene TRBJ1-2; possibly TRBD1 for D (5 bases). V shed 11 bases and J shed 1 base, with 11 bases lying between them. Germline V gene sequence: CDR1 MDHEN, CDR2 SYDVKM. This CDR3 comprises 12 residues. CDR3 protein: CAAGGYNYGYTF. Here the CDR3 DNA reads TGTGCCGCCGGGGGGTATAACTATGGCTACACCTTC.

The chain joins TRBV20-1 to TRBJ2-1; D is perhaps TRBD2 (6 bases). Looked up from germline, CDR1 is DFQATT and CDR2 is SNEGSKA (reference sequence). The CDR3 has 16 amino acids. The V gene lost 3 bases and the J gene lost 0 bases, with 15 bases spanning the gap. The CDR3 loop reads CSASGRRGDSYNEQFF. The CDR3, as DNA: TGCAGTGCTAGCGGTCGACGCGGGGACTCCTACAATGAGCAGTTCTTC.

This clonotype was counted a few times. The chain recombines TRBV5-1 with TRBJ1-2; perhaps TRBD1 as D (5 bases). V was clipped by 1 base and J by 6 bases, with 13 bases between them. In germline, CDR1 is SGHRS, CDR2 YFSETQ. The CDR3 has 14 amino acids. The CDR3 spells CASSLSGASNGYTF. The DNA for the CDR3 is TGCGCCAGCAGCTTGTCCGGGGCTTCCAATGGCTACACCTTC.

By frequency in the sample, this clonotype is medium-sized (0.01 to 0.1%). This sequence joins TRBV7-9 and TRBJ2-1, with TRBD2 identical over 10 bases. CDR3 length equals 16 residues. With 0 bases clipped from V and 2 bases from J, the junction kept 1 base outside the gene matches. Germline CDR1 is SEHNR and CDR2 is FQNEAQ (reference sequence). The CDR3 protein is CASSLALAGAYNEQFF. The CDR3 bases are TGTGCCAGCAGCTTAGCGCTAGCGGGAGCCTACAATGAGCAGTTCTTC.

This clonotype appeared a few times. This sequence joins TRBV5-1 and TRBJ2-2; no reliable D call. CDR3 length: 15 residues. The germline V gene has CDR1 SGHRS and CDR2 YFSETQ. Trimming removed 4 bases at V and 3 bases at J, with 13 bases between. The CDR3 sequence: CASSLVAPDTGELFF. Written as DNA, the CDR3 is TGCGCCAGCAGCCTCGTGGCACCAGACACCGGGGAGCTGTTTTTT.

This clonotype was counted once. J is TRBJ2-7 and V is TRBV5-1; TRBD1 aligns across 7 bases. This CDR3 contains 17 residues. V was clipped by 0 bases and J by 0 bases; unmatched bases: 9. Germline V gene data show CDR1 as SGHRS and CDR2 as YFSETQ. The CDR3 nucleotides read TGCGCCAGCAGCTTGGGGGACAGCAATCCTAGCTCCTACGAGCAGTACTTC. Protein product: CASSLGDSNPSSYEQYF.

This chain links TRBV10-3 with TRBJ1-2; D is perhaps TRBD1 (5 bases). Trimming removed 10 bases from V and 4 bases from J, with 19 bases in between. Per the germline V gene, CDR1 is ENHRY and CDR2 is SYGVKD. The CDR3 has 14 amino acids. CDR3 bases: TGTGCCACCGGATCAGTCAGGGAACCCTATGGCTACACCTTC. It encodes CATGSVREPYGYTF.

This clonotype was counted many times. The rearrangement joins TRBV20-1 to TRBJ1-6; D is unresolved. V lost 3 bases and J lost 7, with 13 bases in between. This CDR3 region has 14 residues. Germline V CDR1 and CDR2: DFQATT, SNEGSKA (reference sequence). CDR3 amino acids: CSARNRQGNSPLHF. The CDR3 region has the DNA TGCAGTGCTAGGAATAGGCAAGGCAATTCACCCCTCCACTTT.

About this clonotype itself: The CDR3 carries no conserved terminal phenylalanine or tryptophan, so it likely arises from a read error. The chain employs TRBV11-1 and TRBJ2-7; 9 bases agree with TRBD2. Germline CDR1 reads SGHAT; CDR2 reads FQDESV (reference sequence). V trimming: 3 bases; J trimming: 2 bases; junction bases outside the gene matches: 2. This CDR3 is 14 amino acids long. This CDR3 reads CASSFTSGPYEQYS. The CDR3 bases are TGTGCCAGCAGCTTCACTAGCGGGCCCTACGAGCAGTACTCC.

This clonotype was seen more than once but under ten times. This chain uses TRBV7-3 with TRBJ2-2, with no clear D. The CDR3 runs 12 residues. V lost 6 bases and J lost 9, with 11 bases in between. Germline V gives CDR1 SGHTA, CDR2 FQGTGA. DNA of the CDR3: TGTGCCAGCAGTACCGACCGTCGGGAGCTGTTTTTT. It encodes CASSTDRRELFF.

On this clonotype: An end of the junction differs from the germline gene, which may be a read error. The chain carries TRBV6-6 and TRBJ2-1; the D is unclear. CDR3 length: 13 residues. The V gene's germline CDR1 is MNHNY and CDR2 SVGAGI (reference sequence). The CDR3 nucleotides read TGTGCCACCTCGACCAGCTCCTACAATGAGCGGTTCTTC. This codes for CATSTSSYNERFF.

A few counts support this clonotype. The rearrangement links TRBV18 to TRBJ2-3; D remains ambiguous. This CDR3 has 15 residues. Trimming pared 2 bases from V and 2 bases from J, leaving 11 bases between. Germline CDR1 is KGHSH and CDR2 is LQKENI. DNA of the CDR3: TGTGCCAGCTCACCAAGCGCAGACCTCACAGATACGCAGTATTTT. Translating gives CASSPSADLTDTQYF.

The V and J genes are TRBV7-9 and TRBJ2-7; tentative D call: TRBD1 (6 bases). The CDR3 is made up of 14 amino acids. Germline V gene sequence: CDR1 SEHNR, CDR2 FQNEAQ (reference sequence). The germline V and J ends were trimmed by 4 bases and 6 bases, with 16 bases remaining between them. CDR3 coding DNA: TGTGCCAGCAGCTCACAGGGTAATCGAGGCGAGCAGTACTTC. Translating it yields CASSSQGNRGEQYF.

This clonotype appeared a few times. The chain joins TRBV27 to TRBJ2-5; D remains unclear. The germline V gene has CDR1 MNHEY and CDR2 SMNVEV (reference sequence). This CDR3 spans 14 amino acids. V was cut by 4 bases and J by 4 bases, with 13 bases left in between. This CDR3 reads CASSSHFRIETQYF. In DNA form, the CDR3 reads TGTGCCAGCAGTTCCCATTTTCGTATAGAGACCCAGTACTTC.

This clonotype is judged medium-sized. The chain joins TRBV6-2 or TRBV6-3 to TRBJ2-6; no definite D call. With 6 bases removed from V and 1 base from J, the gap between germline ends came to 10 bases. The CDR3 has 15 residues. Germline CDR1 is MNHEY and CDR2 is SVGEGT. The CDR3 is CASRPGQSGANVLTF. The CDR3 DNA reads as TGTGCCAGCAGGCCCGGTCAATCTGGGGCCAACGTCCTGACTTTC.

The rearrangement links TRBV5-1 to TRBJ2-5; 7 nucleotides align to TRBD1. There are 15 residues in the CDR3. With 3 bases clipped from V and 1 base from J, the junction kept 6 bases outside the gene matches. Per the germline V gene, CDR1 is SGHRS and CDR2 is YFSETQ. CDR3 sequence: CASSWMDRRQETQYF. The DNA for the CDR3 is TGCGCCAGCAGCTGGATGGACAGGCGCCAAGAGACCCAGTACTTC.

A few counts support this clonotype. The chain links TRBV29-1 to TRBJ1-1; D unclear. CDR3 length: 13 amino acids. The V gene's germline CDR1 is SQVTM and CDR2 ANQGSEA. V was cut by 0 bases and J by 8 bases, with 13 bases left in between. CDR3: CSVEEKRAAEAFF. CDR3 nucleotide sequence: TGCAGCGTTGAAGAAAAAAGGGCAGCAGAAGCTTTCTTT.

A remark on this clonotype: A junction end diverges from the germline sequence, so it may reflect a read error. This chain links TRBV4-1 with TRBJ2-5; 15 nucleotides agree with TRBD2. The CDR3 contains 19 residues. In germline, CDR1 is MGHRA, CDR2 YSYEKL. This CDR3 reads CASSRPGLAGGPGQETQYF. Written as DNA, the CDR3 is TGCGCCAGCAGCCGTCCCGGACTAGCGGGAGGGCCGGGGCAAGAGACTCAGTACTTC.